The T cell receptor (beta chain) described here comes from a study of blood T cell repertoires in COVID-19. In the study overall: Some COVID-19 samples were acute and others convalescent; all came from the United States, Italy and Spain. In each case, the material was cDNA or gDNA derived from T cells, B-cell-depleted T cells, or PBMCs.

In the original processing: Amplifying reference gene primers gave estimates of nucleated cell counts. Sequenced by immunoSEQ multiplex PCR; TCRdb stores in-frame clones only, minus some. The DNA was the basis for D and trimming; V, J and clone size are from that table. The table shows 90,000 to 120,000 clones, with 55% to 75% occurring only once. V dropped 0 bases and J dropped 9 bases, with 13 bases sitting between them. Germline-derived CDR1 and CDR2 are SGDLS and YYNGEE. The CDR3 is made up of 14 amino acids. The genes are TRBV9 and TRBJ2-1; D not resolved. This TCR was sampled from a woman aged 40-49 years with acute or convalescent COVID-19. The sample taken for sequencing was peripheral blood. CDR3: CASSVGPLTGEQFF. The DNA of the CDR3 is TGTGCCAGCAGCGTAGGGCCCCTAACGGGTGAGCAGTTCTTC.